This is a list of T cell receptor beta chains from one sample in a study of control samples from healthy donors and cancer patients. Method: immunoSEQ multiplex PCR; TCRdb's copy keeps in-frame clones and lacks some. Among over 80,000 clones, 75% to 95% were seen once, and the ten largest hold around a sixth. Sample: blood. These receptors originate from a young man in good health. Both conserved end residues are part of each CDR3. D genes are given only for firm matches.

cdr3_aa: CATSESTGPYGYTF
cdr3_nt: TGTGCCACCAGTGAGTCGACAGGCCCGTATGGCTACACCTTC
v_call: TRBV24-1
cdr3_length: 14
j_call: TRBJ1-2
d_call: .

cdr3_aa: CASSSGLAEASSYEQYF
cdr3_nt: TGTGCCAGCAGCTCGGGACTAGCGGAGGCGAGCTCCTACGAGCAGTACTTC
v_call: TRBV5-4
cdr3_length: 17
j_call: TRBJ2-7
d_call: TRBD2

cdr3_aa: CASSQGSLAPGTQYF
cdr3_nt: TGTGCCAGCAGCCAAGGTAGCCTAGCCCCCGGGACCCAGTACTTC
v_call: TRBV3-1/TRBV3-2
cdr3_length: 15
j_call: TRBJ2-5
d_call: .

cdr3_aa: CASSFLGVDGYTF
cdr3_nt: TGTGCCAGCAGTTTTCTGGGGGTGGATGGCTACACCTTC
v_call: TRBV27
cdr3_length: 13
j_call: TRBJ1-2
d_call: .

cdr3_aa: CASSQFLAGDQYQETQYF
cdr3_nt: TGCGCCAGCAGCCAATTTCTAGCGGGGGACCAGTACCAAGAGACCCAGTACTTC
v_call: TRBV4-1
cdr3_length: 18
j_call: TRBJ2-5
d_call: TRBD2

cdr3_aa: CASSLAREETQYF
cdr3_nt: TGCGCCAGCAGCTTGGCGCGAGAAGAGACCCAGTACTTC
v_call: TRBV5-1
cdr3_length: 13
j_call: TRBJ2-5
d_call: .

cdr3_aa: CASSFGSPYQPQHF
cdr3_nt: TGTGCCAGCAGCTTCGGCAGTCCGTATCAGCCCCAGCATTTT
v_call: TRBV5-5
cdr3_length: 14
j_call: TRBJ1-5
d_call: .

cdr3_aa: CASSQAGAEAFF
cdr3_nt: TGTGCCAGCAGCCAGGCGGGGGCTGAAGCTTTCTTT
v_call: TRBV14
cdr3_length: 12
j_call: TRBJ1-1
d_call: .

cdr3_aa: CASSMAGGPQETQYF
cdr3_nt: TGTGCCAGTAGTATGGCGGGGGGACCCCAAGAGACCCAGTACTTC
v_call: TRBV19
cdr3_length: 15
j_call: TRBJ2-5
d_call: TRBD2

cdr3_aa: CSVEDGYGGELFF
cdr3_nt: TGCAGCGTTGAAGACGGGTATGGCGGGGAGCTGTTTTTT
v_call: TRBV29-1
cdr3_length: 13
j_call: TRBJ2-2
d_call: .

cdr3_aa: CASTRTGGFSCEQYF
cdr3_nt: TGCGCCAGCACCCGGACAGGGGGCTTTAGTTGCGAGCAGTACTTC
v_call: TRBV10-1
cdr3_length: 15
j_call: TRBJ2-7
d_call: TRBD1

cdr3_aa: CASSPTGTNTGELFF
cdr3_nt: TGTGCCAGCAGCCCTACGGGAACGAACACCGGGGAGCTGTTTTTT
v_call: TRBV7-2
cdr3_length: 15
j_call: TRBJ2-2
d_call: .